This entry features one T cell receptor beta chain sequence. Its recognized antigen is unknown. The missing CDR3 end, 3 residues past where the read stops, is filled in from the germline J gene. This record comes from a study of T cells in women clearing cervical HPV infection (dated by TCRdb to 2016 to 2018). In the study overall: Cases were about two dozen women with histologically confirmed HPV16-related CIN3 or worse, including a couple of invasive cancers. The roughly 27 controls were women who cleared a single incident HPV16 infection within 12 months without developing precancer or cancer. Case blood was taken at the visit when the lesion was first identified, whereas control blood was taken when infection was no longer detected. For cases, a median interval of approximately 140 days, with an interquartile range of about 90 to 210 days, was observed between lesion detection and blood sampling. Since only a few of the women had HLA typing available, the possibility that HLA type was acting as a confounder could not be ruled out. This exploratory proof-of-principle case-control study, nested within the Guanacaste HPV Natural History Study in Costa Rica, compared TCR repertoires among women with different cervical HPV16 outcomes. Cases and controls were matched on age within five years and on year of sample collection. Cases had a median age of almost 35 years compared with approximately 40 for controls, and baseline characteristics showed no significant differences between the groups. The parent cohort enrolled about 10,000 women aged 18 or older in Guanacaste, Costa Rica, during about 1992 to 1994 and followed them for 6 to 7 years. As quality controls, five blinded duplicates were added to each group, bringing the total to roughly 60 samples made up of around 50 participants and 10 or so replicates. Study-wide conclusions, independent of this receptor: Cases had lower TRBV6-7 relative abundance than controls (approximately 0.11% versus 0.16%; Bonferroni P = 0.0008). Because the number of T cells in each sample was unknown, differences in richness could reflect differing T-cell content rather than repertoire biology. Across sequencing depths, CIN3+ cases showed significantly higher TCR repertoire richness than controls, but evenness did not differ between the groups. The cross-sectional design could not show whether associations preceded infection or resulted from it; effector/memory subsets and HPV-specific T cells were not isolated. Cases were distinguished from controls with an estimated AUC of 0.65 to 0.85 by random forest classifiers combining richness and V gene abundances.

Including cysteine and phenylalanine, the CDR3 has 14 amino acids. The CDR3 was read in part: 33 bases, with the frame set at base 1. Per the germline V gene (reference sequence), LNHDA is the CDR1 and SQIVND is the CDR2. At the junction V is shortened by 4 bases and J by 4 bases; bases outside the gene matches: 3. Using the immunoSEQ assay, multiplex PCR amplified TCR beta CDR3 regions from an average of about 1,200 ng of genomic DNA per sample. The assay corrected primer bias using a complete synthetic TCR repertoire to establish an amplification baseline. The amplicons were sequenced on the Illumina platform. The source study handled its data this way. Error correction of the sequences involved clustering with frequency ratios plus a modified nearest-neighbor algorithm, after which the sequences were analyzed in the immunoSEQ Analyzer using IMGT gene definitions. At each rarefaction depth, TCR richness and evenness were averaged across 20 rarefaction repeats, and samples with fewer sequences than that depth were excluded. Wilcoxon rank sum tests with FDR correction were used to compare V, D and J gene relative abundances between the groups. In the blinded duplicates, the intraclass correlation was 90% to 96% for TCR richness and averaged around 80% across roughly 70 gene segments. TCRdb provides this immuneACCESS table in a form limited to in-frame rearrangements. Some clones are lacking; in checked studies, under half of them reflect an unresolved V gene, and why the rest are absent is not known. From that table come the V and J calls and clone size; the DNA was used to work out D and trimming. This sample's table lists about 41,000 clones. About 8% of the sample comes from the top ten.

Every participant had a single incident cervical HPV16 infection, and women with prevalent HPV16 infections were excluded. Cervical HPV DNA was detected with MY09/MY11 PCR, and genotyping was done by dot-blot hybridization. More than 14 mL of heparinized blood were centrifuged, and the buffy coat was split into aliquots, frozen at -30 degrees C, and then kept at -80 degrees C. QIAGEN kits were used to extract genomic DNA from buffy coat specimens. The clonotype was recovered from a woman between 18 and 70 years old with a cervical HPV16 infection that either progressed to CIN3+ or cleared (not recorded which). The V gene is TRBV19 and the J gene is TRBJ1-2; TRBD1 fits 10 bases in the junction. The specimen was blood buffy coat. The covered CDR3 bases are TGTGCCAGTAGTAGCGGACAGGGGGTCTATGGC. This translates into CASSSGQGVYG. The whole CDR3 protein reads CASSSGQGVYGYTF.